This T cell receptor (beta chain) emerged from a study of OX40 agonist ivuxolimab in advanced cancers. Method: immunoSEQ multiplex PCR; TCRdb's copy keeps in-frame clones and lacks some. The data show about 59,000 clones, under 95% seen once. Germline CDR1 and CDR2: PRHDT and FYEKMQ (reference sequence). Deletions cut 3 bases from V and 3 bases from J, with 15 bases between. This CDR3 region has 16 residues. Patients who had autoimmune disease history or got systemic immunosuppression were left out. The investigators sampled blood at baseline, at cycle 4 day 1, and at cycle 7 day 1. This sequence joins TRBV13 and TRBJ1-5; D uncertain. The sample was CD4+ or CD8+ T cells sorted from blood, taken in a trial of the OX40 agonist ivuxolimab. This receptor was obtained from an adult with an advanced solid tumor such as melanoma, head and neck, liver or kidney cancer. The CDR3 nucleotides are TGTGCCAGCAGCTTGGCAGGTTTGGAGGCCAATCAGCCCCAGCATTTT. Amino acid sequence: CASSLAGLEANQPQHF.